Sequencing of this TCR beta chain was carried out in a study of blood T cells in healthy people across ages. Study-wide results and limits: From one million sequenced T cells, diversity estimates were lower bounds. Possibly confounding the expanded clonotype changes was the fact that donor CMV status was unknown.

Germline V gene lookup returns CDR1 SGHVS and CDR2 FNYEAQ. The CDR3 length is 15 residues. A single count supports this clonotype. Antigen specificity is unknown. At one end, the junction sequence differs from germline, possibly due to a read error. Isolation of PBMCs gave at least 6.5 million cells per sample. Samples each yielded at least 6 micrograms of total RNA. Next came a second PCR, run for about 7 to 12 cycles, which used a sample-barcoded 5' primer along with a J-beta primer mix. TCRdb analysed the 5' RACE reads with MiXCR anew, one entry per CDR3 protein. This table has some 1.6 million distinct CDR3 sequences, roughly 30% appearing once.

This clonotype was sampled from a woman in her twenties or thirties in good health. J is TRBJ2-7 and V is TRBV7-6; possibly TRBD2 for D (5 bases). What was sequenced was blood. This chain's CDR3 is CAGSLDATSSYEQYF. The CDR3 region has the DNA TGTGCCGGCAGCTTAGACGCCACTAGCTCCTACGAGCAGTACTTC.